Included here is one T cell receptor (beta chain) sequence, with context. Its target is unknown. This sample is drawn from a study of shared clonotypes between healthy human individuals. General study points: There were few donors, and this limited the genetic and exposure-history diversity represented. In this cohort, only blood was sampled, and tissue repertoires likely differ.

Trimming stripped 6 bases from V and 6 bases from J, with 18 bases between. The CDR3 length is 15 residues. Germline lookup yields CDR1 MDHEN and CDR2 SYDVKM. Naivety among CD8 cells was defined by CD45RO negativity and positive CCR7 selection, thereby excluding terminally differentiated effector memory CD45RA+ cells. The assay was immunoSEQ multiplex PCR, and TCRdb's table has in-frame clones only and misses some. The data contain nearly 600,000 clones, 95% to 96% of them singletons. What was sequenced was naive CD8+ T cells sorted from blood. This receptor was obtained from a woman in her 30s in good health. The rearrangement uses TRBV28 and TRBJ1-5; D gene ambiguous. Written as DNA, the CDR3 is TGTGCCAGCAGCTGGACTTTGGGTACGGCTCAGCCCCAGCATTTT. Its translation: CASSWTLGTAQPQHF.